This T cell receptor (beta chain) was sequenced in a study of shared clonotypes between healthy human individuals. Data came from immunoSEQ multiplex PCR; TCRdb stores just in-frame clones and leaves some out. The data show a few million clones, roughly 95% seen once. Naive CD8 populations comprised CD45RO-negative cells positively selected for CCR7, excluding terminally differentiated effector memory CD45RA+ cells. Sequenced: naive CD8+ T cells from PBMCs. This TCR derives from a man younger than 35 in good health. Some clones in this sample may be carry-over from other donors' samples.

The CDR3 here is CAISELGLAGGVSQETQYF. CDR3 nucleotide sequence: TGTGCCATCAGTGAGCTCGGACTAGCGGGAGGGGTATCCCAAGAGACCCAGTACTTC. This chain connects TRBV10-3 to TRBJ2-5; 15 bases line up with TRBD2. J lost 1 base, V lost 2 bases, and 8 bases had no gene match. CDR1 and CDR2 (germline): ENHRY, SYGVKD. The CDR3 consists of 19 residues.